The 27 T cell receptor beta chains presented below share a single source sample, sequenced in a study of cytotoxic CD8 clonotypes in ibrutinib-treated CLL. Assay: immunoSEQ multiplex PCR; the TCRdb copy retains only in-frame clones and omits some. The table lists roughly 70,000 clones, about 84% of them singletons. The starting material was PBMCs, obtained at disease progression, from a patient treated with ibrutinib. The receptors stem from a human donor with chronic lymphocytic leukemia.

V is TRBV6-6 and J is TRBJ1-2, with a tentative D call TRBD1 (5 bases). The length of the CDR3 is 16 residues. Germline loops: CDR1 MNHNY, CDR2 SVGAGI (reference sequence). Trimming removed 8 bases from V and 8 bases from J, with 27 bases in between. CDR3 residues: CASRTGTPGAFMGYTF. CDR3 coding DNA: TGTGCCAGCCGGACCGGGACCCCCGGGGCCTTTATGGGCTACACCTTC.

The chain couples TRBV30 to TRBJ1-6; no firm D call. The CDR3 length is 14 residues. The V end lost 1 base, the J end lost 5 bases, and 9 bases lay between the germline ends. CDR1 GTSNPN and CDR2 SVGIG come from the germline V gene (reference sequence). DNA for the CDR3: TGTGCCTGGAGTGGAGCTACTAATAATTCACCCCTCCACTTT. Amino acid sequence: CAWSGATNNSPLHF.

Points on this clone: Other DNA sequences in the same sample also yield this CDR3. The chain combines TRBV9 with TRBJ2-2; D call uncertain. CDR1 is SGDLS and CDR2 is YYNGEE in the germline V gene. The CDR3 is 14 residues long. The V gene lost 0 bases and the J gene lost 2 bases, with 5 bases spanning the gap. The CDR3, as DNA: TGTGCCAGCAGCGTAGCTGGCAACACCGGGGAGCTGTTTTTT. Its protein product is CASSVAGNTGELFF. The variable domain in full, completed from reference TRBV9 and TRBJ2-2, reads DSGVTQTPKHLITATGQRVTLRCSPRSGDLSVYWYQQSLDQGLQFLIQYYNGEERAKGNILERFSAQQFPDLHSELNLSSLELGDSALYFCASSVAGNTGELFFGEGSRLTVL.

This rearrangement joins TRBV5-1 to TRBJ1-2, with 8 bases identical to TRBD1. V was pared by 4 bases and J by 7 bases, with 9 bases of the junction left unmatched. This CDR3 has 14 residues. The germline V gene encodes CDR1 SGHRS and CDR2 YFSETQ. In DNA form, the CDR3 reads TGCGCCAGCAGCCTCGACAGGGGAAGTCGTGGCTACACCTTC. Protein: CASSLDRGSRGYTF.

The J gene is TRBJ2-3, the V gene TRBV2, with TRBD2 as a possible D gene (6 bases). CDR1 is SNHLY, CDR2 FYNNEI, per germline. The CDR3 loop spans 13 amino acids. The CDR3 DNA is TGTGCTAGGAGCCTAGCGCAAACAGATACGCAGTATTTT. It codes for CARSLAQTDTQYF.

The rearrangement uses TRBV18 and TRBJ2-3, with TRBD2 matching 12 bases. The V and J ends lost 7 bases and 5 bases, in that order; junction bases with no gene match: 4. From germline, CDR1 is KGHSH and CDR2 LQKENI. CDR3 length: 14 amino acids. The CDR3 spells CASFATSGGDTQYF. The CDR3 nucleotides are TGTGCCAGCTTTGCGACTAGCGGGGGAGATACGCAGTATTTT.

The gene calls are TRBV14 and TRBJ1-2, with a tentative D call TRBD1 (5 bases). Trimming left V 1 base short and J 6 bases short, with 12 bases between. The CDR3 runs to 14 residues. The germline V gene has CDR1 SGHDN and CDR2 FVKESK. Here the CDR3 reads CASSQVWAGHGYTF. The CDR3 DNA follows: TGTGCCAGCAGCCAAGTTTGGGCAGGGCATGGCTACACCTTC.

This chain connects TRBV7-2 to TRBJ2-7; a possible D gene is TRBD2 (6 bases). CDR1 is SGHTA and CDR2 is FQGNSA in the germline V gene. The V end was cut by 3 bases, the J end by 3 bases, with 12 bases between. The CDR3 has 14 amino acids. CDR3 DNA sequence: TGTGCCAGCAGCTTTACCGGGACTTACTACGAGCAGTACTTC. Translation gives CASSFTGTYYEQYF.

CDR3 region: CASSEGFQGRFYEQFF. The CDR3 coding sequence is TGTGCCAGCAGTGAAGGGTTTCAGGGTAGGTTCTATGAGCAGTTCTTC. The chain links TRBV2 to TRBJ2-1, with D possibly being TRBD1 (5 bases). Trimming took 1 base from V and 8 from J, leaving 18 bases between them. CDR3 size: 16 residues. The germline CDR1 and CDR2 sequences are SNHLY and FYNNEI.

This clone was counted a single time. The rearrangement uses TRBV5-1 and TRBJ1-5; the D gene is possibly TRBD1 (5 bases). The CDR3 runs to 15 residues. Trimming pared 1 base from V and 4 bases from J, leaving 12 bases between. Germline assignment: CDR1 SGHRS and CDR2 YFSETQ. CDR3 sequence: CASSLIPGQNQPQHF. The CDR3 DNA reads as TGCGCCAGCAGCTTGATTCCGGGGCAGAATCAGCCCCAGCATTTT.

For this clone: This sample includes further DNA sequences coding for the same CDR3. This chain connects TRBV30 to TRBJ2-3, with 8 bases lining up with TRBD2. The CDR3 length is 12 residues. Looked up from germline, CDR1 is GTSNPN and CDR2 is SVGIG (reference sequence). V lost 5 bases to trimming and J lost 5 bases; unmatched junction nucleotides: 3. The CDR3 spells CAWSGGGDTQYF. CDR3 coding DNA: TGTGCCTGGTCCGGGGGGGGAGATACGCAGTATTTT.

This sequence joins TRBV27 and TRBJ2-1; D may match TRBD1 or TRBD2 (6 bases each). Between the trimmed V and J ends, which lost 6 bases and 2 bases, there was a span of 14 bases. Germline-derived CDR1 and CDR2 are MNHEY and SMNVEV (reference sequence). CDR3 length: 15 amino acids. CDR3 sequence reads: CASRPVGGAYNEQFF. The CDR3 region has the DNA TGTGCCAGCAGGCCGGTGGGGGGCGCCTACAATGAGCAGTTCTTC.

The table lists this clone with a count of one. V is TRBV5-8 and J is TRBJ2-7; TRBD2 agrees at 12 bases. This CDR3 has 15 residues. Trimming at V came to 3 bases and at J to 5 bases, leaving 6 bases not matched to a gene. From germline, CDR1 is SGHTS and CDR2 YDEGEE. CDR3 loop: CASSSLAGGFDEQYF. The DNA for the CDR3 is TGTGCCAGCAGCTCCCTAGCGGGAGGGTTTGACGAGCAGTACTTC.

This chain connects TRBV9 to TRBJ2-3, with D possibly being TRBD1 or TRBD2 (6 bases each). V was shortened by 2 bases and J by 0 bases, with 10 bases between the two germline ends. The germline V gene encodes CDR1 SGDLS and CDR2 YYNGEE. The CDR3 is 15 amino acids. CDR3 DNA sequence: TGTGCCAGCAGCGTGTGGGGGGCTAGCACAGATACGCAGTATTTT. This codes for CASSVWGASTDTQYF. The whole variable domain, remainder taken from reference TRBV9 and TRBJ2-3, is DSGVTQTPKHLITATGQRVTLRCSPRSGDLSVYWYQQSLDQGLQFLIQYYNGEERAKGNILERFSAQQFPDLHSELNLSSLELGDSALYFCASSVWGASTDTQYFGPGTRLTVL.

About this clone itself: The junction and the germline gene differ at one end; a read error may be behind it. V usage is TRBV15 and J usage is TRBJ1-2; TRBD1 aligns across 8 bases. CDR3 length: 10 residues. Germline assignment: CDR1 LNHNV and CDR2 YYDKDF (reference sequence). Here the CDR3 reads CATSGQGLAF. In DNA, the CDR3 is TGTGCCACCAGCGGACAGGGACTAGCCTTC. Based on the CDR3 plus reference TRBV15 and TRBJ1-2, the full variable domain is DAMVIQNPRYQVTQFGKPVTLSCSQTLNHNVMYWYQQKSSQAPKLLFHYYDKDFNNEADTPDNFQSRRPNTSFCFLDIRSPGLGDTAMYLCATSGQGLAFGSGTRLTVV.

J is TRBJ2-5 and V is TRBV6-5, with TRBD2 identical over 8 bases. The V gene's germline CDR1 is MNHEY and CDR2 SVGAGI. The CDR3 totals 15 residues. After removal of 0 bases from V and 5 bases from J, the junction contained 5 bases not matched to a gene. The CDR3 protein is CASSYSASGWETQYF. CDR3 in DNA: TGTGCCAGCAGTTACTCGGCTAGCGGGTGGGAGACCCAGTACTTC.

The chain has TRBV2 and TRBJ2-3; 8 bases fit TRBD1. This CDR3 contains 17 residues. Per the germline V gene, CDR1 is SNHLY and CDR2 is FYNNEI. The V and J ends lost 4 bases and 0 bases, in that order; junction bases with no gene match: 9. The CDR3: CASSGSPGQGSTDTQYF. The CDR3 nucleotides are TGTGCCAGCAGTGGATCTCCTGGACAGGGTAGCACAGATACGCAGTATTTT.

This clone was seen ten or more times. The chain carries TRBV10-3 and TRBJ1-1; no reliable D call. Per the germline V gene, CDR1 is ENHRY and CDR2 is SYGVKD. Trimming removed 2 bases at V and 2 bases at J, with 9 bases between. The CDR3 is 14 residues long. Written as DNA, the CDR3 is TGTGCCATCAGTGAGCCCCTGGTTAACACTGAAGCTTTCTTT. Protein product: CAISEPLVNTEAFF.

The gene calls are TRBV5-1 and TRBJ2-3; D gene unclear. The germline V gene encodes CDR1 SGHRS and CDR2 YFSETQ. Trimming left V 7 bases short and J 4 bases short, with 10 bases between. CDR3 size: 12 residues. DNA of the CDR3: TGCGCCAGCGGTGGAAAGCCAGATACGCAGTATTTT. It specifies CASGGKPDTQYF.

J is TRBJ1-1 and V is TRBV2; no firm D call. This CDR3 spans 15 amino acids. CDR1 is SNHLY, CDR2 FYNNEI, per germline. V lost 2 bases, J lost 1 base, and 11 bases lay in between. CDR3 sequence reads: CASSELRVENTEAFF. DNA of the CDR3: TGTGCCAGCAGTGAATTGAGGGTAGAGAACACTGAAGCTTTCTTT.

This rearrangement joins TRBV5-1 to TRBJ1-1, with D hard to call. V was pared by 7 bases and J by 2 bases, with 9 bases between. The CDR3 is 12 amino acids. Per germline, CDR1 SGHRS and CDR2 YFSETQ. CDR3 nucleotide sequence: TGCGCCAGCCGTTTTCTTAACACTGAAGCTTTCTTT. It specifies CASRFLNTEAFF. Combining the CDR3 with reference TRBV5-1 and TRBJ1-1 gives the whole variable domain KAGVTQTPRYLIKTRGQQVTLSCSPISGHRSVSWYQQTPGQGLQFLFEYFSETQRNKGNFPGRFSGRQFSNSRSEMNVSTLELGDSALYLCASRFLNTEAFFGQGTRLTVV.

This rearrangement joins TRBV30 to TRBJ2-3; D gene uncertain. CDR1 GTSNPN and CDR2 SVGIG come from the germline V gene (reference sequence). This CDR3 comprises 11 residues. Trimming took off 0 bases at V and 6 bases at J, with 4 bases between the two ends. CDR3 amino acids: CAWSVPDTQYF. The CDR3, as DNA: TGTGCCTGGAGTGTCCCGGATACGCAGTATTTT.

The chain employs TRBV27 and TRBJ2-7, with 8 bases fitting TRBD2. Per germline, CDR1 MNHEY and CDR2 SMNVEV (reference sequence). This CDR3 is built from 13 residues. Unmatched junction bases numbered 6, after V lost 5 bases and J lost 6 bases. The CDR3 nucleotides read TGTGCCAGCAGTGGGACTAGATATAGCGAGCAGTACTTC. Residues: CASSGTRYSEQYF.

The J gene is TRBJ2-7, the V gene TRBV28; possible D gene TRBD1, 7 bases. The CDR3 contains 15 residues. CDR1 and CDR2 (germline): MDHEN, SYDVKM. V dropped 4 bases and J dropped 3 bases, with 16 bases sitting between them. The CDR3: CASSSYAGGSYEQYF. In DNA, the CDR3 is TGTGCCAGCAGTTCATACGCAGGGGGGAGCTACGAGCAGTACTTC.

This clone was observed once. The CDR3 reads CASIGGDVVYEQYF. The CDR3 nucleotides are TGTGCCAGCATTGGGGGGGATGTAGTATACGAGCAGTACTTC. The chain employs TRBV6-5 and TRBJ2-7; TRBD2 matches at 7 bases. The V segment lost 7 bases and the J segment 4 bases; nucleotides outside the gene matches: 10. The germline gives CDR1 MNHEY, CDR2 SVGAGI. CDR3 length: 14 amino acids.

A single count supports this clone. The chain employs TRBV7-9 and TRBJ1-4, with D tentatively TRBD1 (5 bases). Looked up from germline, CDR1 is SEHNR and CDR2 is FQNEAQ (reference sequence). The CDR3 spans 12 residues. Trimming pared 4 bases from V and 8 bases from J, leaving 8 bases between. The DNA for the CDR3 is TGTGCCAGCAGCTGGGACGAGGAAAAACTGTTTTTT. Its protein is CASSWDEEKLFF. The full variable domain, with the rest looked up from reference TRBV7-9 and TRBJ1-4, is DTGVSQNPRHKITKRGQNVTFRCDPISEHNRLYWYRQTLGQGPEFLTYFQNEAQLEKSRLLSDRFSAERPKGSFSTLEIQRTEQGDSAMYLCASSWDEEKLFFGSGTQLSVL.

The chain has TRBV6-1 and TRBJ2-7, with D unclear. Trimming removed 4 bases at V and 2 bases at J, with 9 bases between. Germline assignment: CDR1 MNHNS and CDR2 SASEGT. The CDR3 extends over 13 amino acids. The CDR3 sequence: CASSGTPTYEQYF. CDR3 bases: TGTGCCAGCAGTGGCACTCCGACCTACGAGCAGTACTTC.